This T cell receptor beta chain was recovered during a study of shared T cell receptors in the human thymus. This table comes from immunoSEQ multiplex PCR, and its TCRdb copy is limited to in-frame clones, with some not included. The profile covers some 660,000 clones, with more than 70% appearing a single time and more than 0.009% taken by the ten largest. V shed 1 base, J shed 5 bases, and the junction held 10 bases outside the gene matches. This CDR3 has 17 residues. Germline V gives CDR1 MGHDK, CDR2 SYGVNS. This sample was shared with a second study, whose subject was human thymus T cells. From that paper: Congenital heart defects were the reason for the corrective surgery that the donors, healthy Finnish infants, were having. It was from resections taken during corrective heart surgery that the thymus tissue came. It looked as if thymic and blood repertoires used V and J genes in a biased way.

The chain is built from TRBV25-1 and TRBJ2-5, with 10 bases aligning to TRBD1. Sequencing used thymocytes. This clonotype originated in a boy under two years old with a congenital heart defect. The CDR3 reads CASSESPSTGGGETQYF. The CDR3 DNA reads TGTGCCAGCAGTGAATCACCTTCGACAGGGGGCGGGGAGACCCAGTACTTC.